The T cell receptor (beta chain) described here comes from a study of CD8+ T cells in alopecia areata. The sequencing template was cDNA reverse transcribed from extracted RNA. TCRdb's table, derived via immunoSEQ multiplex PCR, lists solely in-frame clones and lacks some. Here the sample spans over 25,000 clones, roughly 80% being singletons. Input material: NKG2D-low CD8+ T cells sorted from blood. The TCR originated in a human donor with alopecia areata.

The CDR3, as DNA: TGTGCCAGCAGCTTGTACAGGGGCGACGAGCAGTACTTC. It yields the protein CASSLYRGDEQYF. The chain has TRBV5-6 and TRBJ2-7; 7 bases are a match to TRBD1. CDR1 is SGHDT and CDR2 is YYEEEE in the germline V gene. V shed 1 base, J shed 5 bases, and the junction held 3 bases outside the gene matches. The length of the CDR3 is 13 residues.